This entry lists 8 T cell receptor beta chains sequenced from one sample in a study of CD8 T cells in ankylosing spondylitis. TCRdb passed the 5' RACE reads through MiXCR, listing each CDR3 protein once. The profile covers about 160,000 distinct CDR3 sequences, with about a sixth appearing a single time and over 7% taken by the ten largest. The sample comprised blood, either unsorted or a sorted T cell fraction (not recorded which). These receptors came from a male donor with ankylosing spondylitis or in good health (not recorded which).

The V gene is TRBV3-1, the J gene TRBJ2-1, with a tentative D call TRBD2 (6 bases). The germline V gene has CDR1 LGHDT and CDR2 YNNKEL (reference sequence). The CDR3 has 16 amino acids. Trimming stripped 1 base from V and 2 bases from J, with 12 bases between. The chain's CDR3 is CASSQAGLPPYNEQFF. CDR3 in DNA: TGTGCCAGCAGCCAAGCGGGACTCCCTCCCTACAATGAGCAGTTCTTC.

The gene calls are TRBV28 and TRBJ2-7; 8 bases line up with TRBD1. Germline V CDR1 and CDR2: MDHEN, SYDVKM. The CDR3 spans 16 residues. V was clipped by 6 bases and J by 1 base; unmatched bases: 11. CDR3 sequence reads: CASSPQGALLSYEQYF. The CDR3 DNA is TGTGCCAGCAGCCCTCAGGGGGCCCTTTTATCCTACGAGCAGTACTTC. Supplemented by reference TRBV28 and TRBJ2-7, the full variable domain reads DVKVTQSSRYLVKRTGEKVFLECVQDMDHENMFWYRQDPGLGLRLIYFSYDVKMKEKGDIPEGYSVSREKKERFSLILESASTNQTSMYLCASSPQGALLSYEQYFGPGTRLTVT.

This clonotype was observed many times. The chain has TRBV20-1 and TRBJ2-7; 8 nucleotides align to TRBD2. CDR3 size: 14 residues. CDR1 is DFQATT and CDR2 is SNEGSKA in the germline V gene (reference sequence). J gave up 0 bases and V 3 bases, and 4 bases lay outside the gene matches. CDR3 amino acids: CSARVAGTSYEQYF. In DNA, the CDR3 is TGCAGTGCTAGGGTAGCGGGGACCTCCTACGAGCAGTACTTC.

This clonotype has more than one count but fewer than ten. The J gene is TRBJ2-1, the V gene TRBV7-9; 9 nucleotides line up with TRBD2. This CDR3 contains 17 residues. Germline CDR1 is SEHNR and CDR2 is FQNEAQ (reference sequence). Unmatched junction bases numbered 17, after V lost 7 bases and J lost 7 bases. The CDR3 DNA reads TGTGCCAGCAACCGAGGACTAGCGATCTCCAGCGGGAATGAGCAGTTCTTC. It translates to CASNRGLAISSGNEQFF.

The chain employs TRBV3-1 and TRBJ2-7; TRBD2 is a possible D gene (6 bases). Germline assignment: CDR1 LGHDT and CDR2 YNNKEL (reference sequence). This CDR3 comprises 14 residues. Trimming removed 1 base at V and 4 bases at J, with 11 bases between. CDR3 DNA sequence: TGTGCCAGCAGCCAAGTCGGGACTGGGTACGAGCAGTACTTC. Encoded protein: CASSQVGTGYEQYF.

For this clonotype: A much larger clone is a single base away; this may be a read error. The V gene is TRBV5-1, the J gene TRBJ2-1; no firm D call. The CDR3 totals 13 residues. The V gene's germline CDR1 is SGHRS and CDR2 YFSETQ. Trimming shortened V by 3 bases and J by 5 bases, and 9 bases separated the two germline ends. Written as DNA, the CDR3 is TGCGCCAGCAGCTCGAGACTGGACAATGAGCAGTTCTTC. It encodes CASSSRLDNEQFF. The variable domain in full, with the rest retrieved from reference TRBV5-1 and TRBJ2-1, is KAGVTQTPRYLIKTRGQQVTLSCSPISGHRSVSWYQQTPGQGLQFLFEYFSETQRNKGNFPGRFSGRQFSNSRSEMNVSTLELGDSALYLCASSSRLDNEQFFGPGTRLTVL.

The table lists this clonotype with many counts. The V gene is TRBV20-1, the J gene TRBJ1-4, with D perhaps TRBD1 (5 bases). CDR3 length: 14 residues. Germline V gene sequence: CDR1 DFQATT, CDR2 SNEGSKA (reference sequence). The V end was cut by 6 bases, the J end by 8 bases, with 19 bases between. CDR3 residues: CSASSGMEGEKLFF. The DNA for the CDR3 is TGCAGTGCCTCATCCGGGATGGAGGGGGAAAAACTGTTTTTT.

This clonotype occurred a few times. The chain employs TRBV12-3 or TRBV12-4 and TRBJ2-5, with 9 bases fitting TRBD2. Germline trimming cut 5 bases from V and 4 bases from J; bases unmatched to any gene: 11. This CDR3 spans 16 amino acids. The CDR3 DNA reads TGTGCCAGCAGTCCGAATGGCGGGAGGGCCGTAGAGACCCAGTACTTC. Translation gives CASSPNGGRAVETQYF.